Presented here are 18 T cell receptor beta chains from one specimen sequenced in a study of cytomegalovirus exposure and HLA in healthy donors. 60 Vbeta and 13 Jbeta primers were used in PCR. The data were produced by immunoSEQ multiplex PCR, yet TCRdb's version contains in-frame clones alone and is incomplete. The sample yields some 45,000 clones, approximately 70% seen once. The sequenced material came from PBMCs. The source is a man younger than 40 in good health and CMV-seronegative.

This clone occurred once. This rearrangement joins TRBV5-1 to TRBJ2-3; D possibly corresponds to TRBD2 (5 bases). This CDR3 region has 14 residues. The V gene's germline CDR1 is SGHRS and CDR2 YFSETQ. Trimming left V 3 bases short and J 3 bases short, with 11 bases between. As DNA, the CDR3 is TGCGCCAGCAGCTCGGGATCCAGGACAGATACGCAGTATTTT. As protein: CASSSGSRTDTQYF.

The chain employs TRBV19 and TRBJ2-3, with TRBD1 identical over 7 bases. The CDR3 consists of 14 residues. Germline loops: CDR1 LNHDA, CDR2 SQIVND (reference sequence). With V trimmed by 5 bases and J by 6 bases, 8 bases remained unmatched. CDR3 bases: TGTGCCAGTAGTCTACGGACAGGTCCGGATACGCAGTATTTT. It is translated as CASSLRTGPDTQYF.

This sequence joins TRBV7-8 and TRBJ2-1; 9 nucleotides line up with TRBD2. Per germline, CDR1 SGHVS and CDR2 FQNEAQ. V dropped 4 bases and J dropped 8; count of bases not matched to a gene: 9. There are 15 residues in the CDR3. CDR3 DNA sequence: TGTGCCAGCAGCTGGGGGACTAGCTTTCACCATGAGCAGTTCTTC. It encodes CASSWGTSFHHEQFF.

This chain links TRBV5-4 with TRBJ2-7, with a weak D call TRBD1 (6 bases). The V end lost 2 bases, the J end lost 2 bases, and 11 bases lay between the germline ends. CDR1 SGHNT and CDR2 YYREEE come from the germline V gene (reference sequence). The CDR3 is made up of 14 amino acids. The DNA of the CDR3 is TGTGCCAGCAGCTTCCGGGACACCACCTACGAGCAGTACTTC. Encoded protein: CASSFRDTTYEQYF.

The chain couples TRBV4-1 to TRBJ2-5; no clear D gene. Per germline, CDR1 MGHRA and CDR2 YSYEKL. This CDR3 is 15 amino acids long. Trimming left V 0 bases short and J 1 base short, with 9 bases between. Here the CDR3 DNA reads TGCGCCAGCAGCCAAGAGTCAGTGGTCCAAGAGACCCAGTACTTC. Amino acids: CASSQESVVQETQYF.

Details on this clone: The junction departs from germline at one end; a sequencing error may be responsible. V gene TRBV5-4 combines with J gene TRBJ1-1, with 9 bases fitting TRBD1. Germline CDR1 SGHNT, CDR2 YYREEE (reference sequence). This CDR3 is built from 12 residues. CDR3 nucleotide sequence: TGTGCCAGCATGAGACAGGGGGAAAAGTTTCACTTT. It specifies CASMRQGEKFHF.

This clone was observed a few times. This chain joins TRBV6-6 and TRBJ1-1; D is unclear. The CDR3 runs to 12 residues. V shed 2 bases and J shed 8 bases, with 9 bases lying between them. Germline V gene data show CDR1 as MNHNY and CDR2 as SVGAGI (reference sequence). As DNA, the CDR3 is TGTGCCAGCAGTTACGTTGGGAGGGAAGCTTTCTTT. Its protein product is CASSYVGREAFF.

The rearrangement links TRBV5-4 to TRBJ2-5, with D perhaps TRBD2 (6 bases). The V and J ends lost 3 bases and 0 bases respectively, with 15 bases between them. The germline gives CDR1 SGHNT, CDR2 YYREEE (reference sequence). The CDR3 runs to 16 residues. Written as DNA, the CDR3 is TGTGCCAGCAGCTGGACTACTATAGGTGACCAAGAGACCCAGTACTTC. It is translated as CASSWTTIGDQETQYF.

CDR3 in amino acids: CASSQVGQGGGELFF. CDR3 coding DNA: TGTGCCAGCAGCCAAGTCGGGCAGGGGGGCGGGGAGCTGTTTTTT. V usage is TRBV4-2 and J usage is TRBJ2-2, with a possible D match to TRBD1 (7 bases). This CDR3 region has 15 residues. Trimming pared 1 base from V and 7 bases from J, leaving 13 bases between. Germline V lookup: CDR1 LGHNA, CDR2 YNFKEQ.

The chain links TRBV30 to TRBJ1-1; unclear D gene. The V end lost 8 bases, the J end lost 5 bases, and 9 bases lay between the germline ends. Looked up from germline, CDR1 is GTSNPN and CDR2 is SVGIG (reference sequence). This CDR3 has 10 residues. This chain's CDR3 is CAGGWTEAFF. As DNA, the CDR3 is TGTGCCGGCGGGTGGACTGAAGCTTTCTTT.

The V and J genes are TRBV4-1 and TRBJ2-3; D gene unclear. CDR3 length: 16 amino acids. Germline values: CDR1 MGHRA, CDR2 YSYEKL. The V end was cut by 1 base, the J end by 3 bases, with 14 bases between. For the CDR3, the DNA is TGCGCCAGCAGCCAAGTCCGAACCGACGGGACAGATACGCAGTATTTT. Its translation: CASSQVRTDGTDTQYF.

This clone was detected once. This chain connects TRBV2 to TRBJ2-2; 8 nucleotides line up with TRBD1. V lost 4 bases, J lost 5 bases, and 3 bases stayed unmatched. Germline-derived CDR1 and CDR2 are SNHLY and FYNNEI. This CDR3 contains 14 residues. Here the CDR3 reads CASSVQGGTGELFF. CDR3 in DNA: TGTGCCAGCAGTGTACAGGGGGGAACCGGGGAGCTGTTTTTT.

The V call is TRBV27, the J call TRBJ2-7; TRBD2 aligns across 7 bases. J lost 6 bases, V lost 4 bases, and 0 bases had no gene match. The CDR3 runs 11 residues. Germline V CDR1 and CDR2: MNHEY, SMNVEV (reference sequence). CDR3 protein: CASSWGGEQYF. The CDR3 DNA sequence: TGTGCCAGCAGTTGGGGGGGCGAGCAGTACTTC.

J is TRBJ2-1 and V is TRBV7-8, with 7 bases matching TRBD1. Germline V gene sequence: CDR1 SGHVS, CDR2 FQNEAQ. V dropped 5 bases and J dropped 12; count of bases not matched to a gene: 7. The CDR3 runs to 12 residues. CDR3 in DNA: TGTGCCAGCAGCAAAGGCCGGGACAGGCAGTTCTTC. It codes for CASSKGRDRQFF.

This chain joins TRBV6-6 and TRBJ2-7; 7 nucleotides line up with TRBD2. From germline, CDR1 is MNHNY and CDR2 SVGAGI (reference sequence). With 3 bases clipped from V and 5 bases from J, the junction kept 7 bases outside the gene matches. The CDR3 sequence is 14 residues long. The DNA of the CDR3 is TGTGCCAGCAGTTATTTTGGCGGGAGTAACGAGCAGTACTTC. It yields the protein CASSYFGGSNEQYF.

The V gene is TRBV21-1, the J gene TRBJ1-2. TRBV21-1 constitutes a pseudogene. This CDR3 spans 12 amino acids. In DNA form, the CDR3 reads TGTGCCAGCAGCAAAGTAGAAGAGGGCTACACCTTC. This sequence encodes CASSKVEEGYTF.

This clone has a single count. This sequence joins TRBV5-8 and TRBJ2-7; the match to TRBD1 covers 9 bases. The germline CDR1 and CDR2 sequences are SGHTS and YDEGEE. The junction had 5 bases not matched to a gene; V was cut back by 4 bases and J by 3 bases. This CDR3 has 14 residues. The CDR3 nucleotides are TGTGCCAGCAGCAGGACAGGGGCCAGCTACGAGCAGTACTTC. Translating gives CASSRTGASYEQYF.

The V and J genes are TRBV7-2 and TRBJ2-1; D ambiguous. There are 16 residues in the CDR3. The ends were cut back, 2 bases at V and 0 bases at J, with 11 bases in the middle. CDR1 SGHTA and CDR2 FQGNSA come from the germline V gene. This chain's CDR3 is CASSLIPSGSYNEQFF. The CDR3 DNA follows: TGTGCCAGCAGCTTAATCCCTTCGGGCTCCTACAATGAGCAGTTCTTC.